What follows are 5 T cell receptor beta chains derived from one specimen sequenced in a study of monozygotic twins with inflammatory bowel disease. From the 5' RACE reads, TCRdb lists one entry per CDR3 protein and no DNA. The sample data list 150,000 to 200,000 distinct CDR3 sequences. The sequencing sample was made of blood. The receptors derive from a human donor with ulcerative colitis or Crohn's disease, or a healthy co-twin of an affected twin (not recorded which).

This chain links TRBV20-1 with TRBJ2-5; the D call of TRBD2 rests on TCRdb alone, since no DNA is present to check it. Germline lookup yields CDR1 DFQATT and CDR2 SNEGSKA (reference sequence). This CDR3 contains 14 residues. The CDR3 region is CSASLPAGQETQYF.

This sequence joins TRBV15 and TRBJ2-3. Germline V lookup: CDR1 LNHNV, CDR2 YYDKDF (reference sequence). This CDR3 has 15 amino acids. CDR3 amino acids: CATSQPNYSTDTQYF. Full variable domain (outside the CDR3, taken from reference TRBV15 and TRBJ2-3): DAMVIQNPRYQVTQFGKPVTLSCSQTLNHNVMYWYQQKSSQAPKLLFHYYDKDFNNEADTPDNFQSRRPNTSFCFLDIRSPGLGDTAMYLCATSQPNYSTDTQYFGPGTRLTVL.

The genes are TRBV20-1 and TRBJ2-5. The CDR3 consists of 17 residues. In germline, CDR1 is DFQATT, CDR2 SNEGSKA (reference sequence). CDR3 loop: CSAYVFVGQQTRETQYF.

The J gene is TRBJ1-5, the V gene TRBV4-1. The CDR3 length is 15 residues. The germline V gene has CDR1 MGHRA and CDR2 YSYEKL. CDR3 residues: CASSLSLSRLQPQHF.

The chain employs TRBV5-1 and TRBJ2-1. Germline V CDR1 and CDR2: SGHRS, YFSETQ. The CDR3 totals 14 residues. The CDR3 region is CASSTSNSYNEQFF.